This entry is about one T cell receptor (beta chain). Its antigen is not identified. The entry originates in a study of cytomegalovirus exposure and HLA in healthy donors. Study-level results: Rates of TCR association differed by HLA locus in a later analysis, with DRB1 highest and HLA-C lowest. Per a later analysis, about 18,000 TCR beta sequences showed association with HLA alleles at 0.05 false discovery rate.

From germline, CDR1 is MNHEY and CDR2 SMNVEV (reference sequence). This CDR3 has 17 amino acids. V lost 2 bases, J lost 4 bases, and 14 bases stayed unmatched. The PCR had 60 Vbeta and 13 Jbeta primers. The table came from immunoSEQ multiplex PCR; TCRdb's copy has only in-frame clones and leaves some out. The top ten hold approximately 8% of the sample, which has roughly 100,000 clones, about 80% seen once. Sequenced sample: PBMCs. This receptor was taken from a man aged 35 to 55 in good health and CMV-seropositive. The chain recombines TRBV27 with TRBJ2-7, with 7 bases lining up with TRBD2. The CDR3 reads CASSLGRAGAGGYEQYF. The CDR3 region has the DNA TGTGCCAGCAGTTTAGGGAGGGCAGGTGCTGGGGGATACGAGCAGTACTTC.